One and the same sample provided the 16 T cell receptor beta chains below, sequenced in a study of blood T cell repertoires in COVID-19. Profiling relied on immunoSEQ multiplex PCR, and the TCRdb table lists in-frame clones only, not all of them. The sample has roughly 340,000 clones, about 90% seen once; the top ten hold less than 3.5%. The material sequenced was peripheral blood. These receptors were taken from a woman aged 18-35 years who had recovered from COVID-19.

The V and J genes are TRBV9 and TRBJ2-1; D gene unclear. This CDR3 is built from 13 residues. The V gene's germline CDR1 is SGDLS and CDR2 YYNGEE. V was pared by 2 bases and J by 8 bases, with 11 bases between. CDR3 coding DNA: TGTGCCAGCAGCGTTGGTCTCGCGGATGAGCAGTTCTTC. This codes for CASSVGLADEQFF.

This sequence joins TRBV6-2 or TRBV6-3 and TRBJ2-7, with 7 bases that match TRBD1. V gave up 6 bases and J gave up 1 base; unmatched junction bases: 6. Germline CDR1 is MNHEY and CDR2 is SVGEGT. This CDR3 is 14 amino acids long. CDR3 DNA sequence: TGTGCCAGCAGCGCCGGGACAGCATCCTACGAGCAGTACGTC. This translates into CASSAGTASYEQYV.

V and J are TRBV19 and TRBJ1-1; 7 bases align to TRBD1. Germline lookup yields CDR1 LNHDA and CDR2 SQIVND (reference sequence). Germline trimming cut 8 bases from V and 4 bases from J; bases unmatched to any gene: 10. The CDR3 totals 14 residues. CDR3 sequence (DNA): TGTGCCAGTGGAACGACAGGGTATGTCACTGAAGCTTTCTTT. Its translation: CASGTTGYVTEAFF.

The chain has TRBV18 and TRBJ1-1; TRBD1 is a possible D gene (5 bases). CDR1 and CDR2 (germline): KGHSH, LQKENI. V was shortened by 3 bases and J by 1 base, with 12 bases between the two germline ends. The CDR3 has 15 residues. The CDR3 sequence: CASSPSTGANTEAFF. DNA for the CDR3: TGTGCCAGCTCACCTTCCACAGGAGCGAACACTGAAGCTTTCTTT.

The chain joins TRBV11-3 to TRBJ2-1; 10 bases fit TRBD2. The germline V gene has CDR1 SGHNT and CDR2 YENEEA. Unmatched junction bases numbered 6, after V lost 5 bases and J lost 5 bases. The CDR3 is 15 amino acids. CDR3 amino acids: CASSRGLAENNEQFF. In nucleotides, the CDR3 is TGTGCCAGCAGCCGCGGACTAGCGGAAAACAATGAGCAGTTCTTC.

This clone was recorded only once. The rearrangement links TRBV21-1 to TRBJ2-7; TRBD2 was called by the table and not checked on the DNA. TRBV21-1 constitutes a pseudogene. The CDR3 is 11 amino acids. CDR3 coding DNA: TGTGCCAGCAGCAAGTACTACGAGCAGTACGTC. Translated: CASSKYYEQYV.

The rearrangement links TRBV6-1 to TRBJ2-7; D is perhaps TRBD2 (6 bases). This CDR3 has 12 amino acids. From germline, CDR1 is MNHNS and CDR2 SASEGT. V lost 1 base and J lost 6, with 7 bases in between. CDR3 in amino acids: CASSEGGLEQYV. CDR3 coding DNA: TGTGCCAGCAGTGAAGGGGGACTCGAGCAGTACGTC.

The V and J genes are TRBV3-1 (or the pseudogene TRBV3-2) and TRBJ1-3; no firm D call. The germline CDR1 and CDR2 sequences are LGHDT and YNNKEL (reference sequence). The CDR3 totals 16 residues. Trimming cost V 0 bases and J 0 bases, with 9 bases left between them. CDR3 DNA: TGTGCCAGCAGCCAAGATCCCAGACACTCTGGAAACACCATATATTTT. Translating gives CASSQDPRHSGNTIYF.

V gene TRBV7-2 combines with J gene TRBJ2-5; 9 nucleotides align to TRBD2. V lost 3 bases to trimming and J lost 5 bases; unmatched junction nucleotides: 7. Germline V lookup: CDR1 SGHTA, CDR2 FQGNSA. The CDR3 covers 15 residues. The CDR3 reads CASSFSGRNTETQYF. CDR3 nucleotides: TGTGCCAGCAGCTTCAGCGGGAGGAATACGGAGACCCAGTACTTC.

This clone was found a few times. The J gene is TRBJ1-4, the V gene TRBV30; 8 bases fit TRBD1. CDR3 length: 14 residues. The germline CDR1 and CDR2 sequences are GTSNPN and SVGIG (reference sequence). The J segment lost 7 bases and the V segment lost 0 bases, leaving 4 bases of the junction unmatched. The CDR3 DNA follows: TGTGCCTGGAGTGTCGGACAGGGTGGTGAAAAACTGTTTTTT. This translates into CAWSVGQGGEKLFF.

The V and J genes are TRBV27 and TRBJ2-2; 10 positions agree with TRBD2. Germline lookup yields CDR1 MNHEY and CDR2 SMNVEV (reference sequence). The CDR3 has 16 amino acids. The ends lost 3 bases at V and 6 bases at J; junction bases unmatched: 7. CDR3 bases: TGTGCCAGCAGTTTTAAGAGCGGGAGGGTTTCCGGGGAGCTGTTTTTT. This translates into CASSFKSGRVSGELFF.

This clone was seen a few times. This chain joins TRBV20-1 and TRBJ1-2, with D uncertain. Germline V CDR1 and CDR2: DFQATT, SNEGSKA (reference sequence). The CDR3 sequence is 11 residues long. V dropped 3 bases and J dropped 8 bases, with 10 bases sitting between them. CDR3 DNA sequence: TGCAGTGCTAGGGTCCCGAGAGGCTACACCTTC. Translated, it gives CSARVPRGYTF.

This CDR3 is CASSSSTVTATQYF. Written as DNA, the CDR3 is TGCGCCAGCAGCTCCTCGACAGTTACGGCTACGCAGTATTTT. The rearrangement links TRBV5-1 to TRBJ2-3; weak D call: TRBD1 (5 bases). CDR1 SGHRS and CDR2 YFSETQ come from the germline V gene. Trimming cost V 3 bases and J 8 bases, with 16 bases left between them. The CDR3 spans 14 residues.

This chain joins TRBV27 and TRBJ2-7; maybe TRBD2 (7 bases). Trimming took off 7 bases at V and 0 bases at J, with 16 bases between the two ends. CDR1 is MNHEY and CDR2 is SMNVEV in the germline V gene (reference sequence). There are 15 residues in the CDR3. The DNA of the CDR3 is TGTGCCAGCATTCGAGGGGGGGATTACTCCTACGAGCAGTACGTC. This encodes CASIRGGDYSYEQYV.

V usage is TRBV18 and J usage is TRBJ2-7; TRBD2 agrees at 10 bases. The ends lost 2 bases at V and 4 bases at J; junction bases unmatched: 11. CDR3 length equals 17 residues. The germline CDR1 and CDR2 sequences are KGHSH and LQKENI. In DNA, the CDR3 is TGTGCCAGCTCACCAGTGGCCGATCCTAGCGGGAGTTACGAGCAGTACGTC. This sequence encodes CASSPVADPSGSYEQYV.

The V call is TRBV7-9, the J call TRBJ2-1, with TRBD2 matching 11 bases. With V trimmed by 8 bases and J by 4 bases, 16 bases remained unmatched. The CDR3 has 18 residues. Germline CDR1 SEHNR, CDR2 FQNEAQ (reference sequence). CDR3 loop: CASEQLAGGYGSYNEQFF. The CDR3 DNA sequence: TGTGCCAGCGAACAGCTAGCGGGAGGTTATGGGTCTTACAATGAGCAGTTCTTC. The complete variable domain, with remaining parts taken from reference TRBV7-9 and TRBJ2-1, reads DTGVSQNPRHKITKRGQNVTFRCDPISEHNRLYWYRQTLGQGPEFLTYFQNEAQLEKSRLLSDRFSAERPKGSFSTLEIQRTEQGDSAMYLCASEQLAGGYGSYNEQFFGPGTRLTVL.